The table lists the clone carrying this T cell receptor beta chain with a few counts. Its antigen remains unidentified. The sample belongs to a study of shared clonotypes between healthy human individuals. Study overall: Researchers assigned three CD4 naive, three CD4 memory, two CD8 naive and one CD8 memory plate to each donor. Findings and limits, study-wide: Depth of sequencing was expected to influence donor clonotype sharing. Shared clonotypes: about 4.6% naive CD4, around 3.4% naive CD8, roughly 2.4% memory CD4, more than 0.3% memory CD8.

Sequenced by immunoSEQ multiplex PCR; TCRdb stores in-frame clones only, minus some. The profile shows approximately 740,000 clones, around 74% of them singletons. CD4+ cell separation produced CD45RA+ naive and CD45RA-negative memory subsets. Per the germline V gene, CDR1 is SGHAT and CDR2 is FQDESV (reference sequence). The CDR3 sequence is 16 residues long. With V trimmed by 5 bases and J by 4 bases, 11 bases remained unmatched. The sequence derives from a woman in her 30s in good health. This chain uses TRBV11-1 with TRBJ2-1; 7 nucleotides agree with TRBD1. Sequenced sample: memory CD4+ T cells sorted from blood. The subset: CD45RA-negative fraction. The CDR3 sequence: CASSRGPGQLYNEQFF. CDR3 sequence (DNA): TGTGCCAGCAGCCGGGGACCGGGACAGCTATACAATGAGCAGTTCTTC. The full variable domain, in which reference TRBV11-1 and TRBJ2-1 provide the parts outside the CDR3, is EAEVAQSPRYKITEKSQAVAFWCDPISGHATLYWYRQILGQGPELLVQFQDESVVDDSQLPKDRFSAERLKGVDSTLKIQPAELGDSAMYLCASSRGPGQLYNEQFFGPGTRLTVL.